This T cell receptor (beta chain) emerged from a study of control samples from healthy donors and cancer patients. Measured with immunoSEQ multiplex PCR; TCRdb has only the in-frame clones, and not every one. The table lists roughly 200,000 clones, over 80% of them singletons. This clone was seen a handful of times. V was shortened by 5 bases and J by 0 bases, with 9 bases between the two germline ends. This CDR3 contains 14 residues. CDR1 is MNHEY, CDR2 SMNVEV, per germline (reference sequence). The source of this sequence is a young man in good health. The chain couples TRBV27 to TRBJ2-3; no clear D. The sequenced sample consisted of blood. CDR3 loop: CASSVDTSTDTQYF. CDR3 bases: TGTGCCAGCAGTGTTGACACTAGCACAGATACGCAGTATTTT.